The TCR beta chain described here comes from a study of pediatric ulcerative colitis. One to two pinch biopsies were taken from the rectum during colonoscopy. The CDR3 covers 14 residues. V lost 6 bases and J 3 bases, leaving 11 bases between the germline ends. The germline CDR1 and CDR2 sequences are SNHLY and FYNNEI. Libraries were prepared by immunoSEQ multiplex PCR; TCRdb keeps only in-frame clonotypes and omits some of them. The table shows tens of thousands of clones, with roughly 70% occurring only once. The sequenced material came from gut tissue. This chain links TRBV2 with TRBJ1-4; D is ambiguous. The origin of this receptor is a boy aged 5-17 years with severe ulcerative colitis. This CDR3 is CASRATEANEKLFF. The CDR3 nucleotides read TGTGCCAGCAGGGCCACTGAGGCTAATGAAAAACTGTTTTTT. Filled out from reference TRBV2 and TRBJ1-4, the complete variable domain reads EPEVTQTPSHQVTQMGQEVILRCVPISNHLYFYWYRQILGQKVEFLVSFYNNEISEKSEIFDDQFSVERPDGSNFTLKIRSTKLEDSAMYFCASRATEANEKLFFGSGTQLSVL.